The 24 T cell receptor beta chains below all came from one sample that was sequenced in a study of T cell repertoires in aging, cancer and after chemotherapy. TRB rearrangements spanning V, D and J were amplified using mixed TRB-A/B primers. In TCRdb, the multiplex PCR reads were re-called with MiXCR into one record per CDR3 protein. The repertoire consists of some 11,000 distinct CDR3 sequences, with just under 30% occurring once and the leading ten covering 1.9%. The template was genomic DNA from peripheral blood, not RNA. Sequenced input: blood. These TCRs come from a human donor in good health.

This clonotype turned up a few times. The chain joins TRBV7-2 to TRBJ2-5, with 14 bases identical to TRBD2. V shed 5 bases, J shed 7 bases, and the junction held 9 bases outside the gene matches. The germline V gene encodes CDR1 SGHTA and CDR2 FQGNSA. CDR3 length equals 16 residues. As DNA, the CDR3 is TGTGCCAGCAGCCTGGGACTAGCGGGGGCTGGTGGGACCCAGTACTTC. It encodes CASSLGLAGAGGTQYF.

The chain employs TRBV7-2 and TRBJ1-5; 7 bases map to TRBD1. Germline CDR1 reads SGHTA; CDR2 reads FQGNSA. With 3 bases clipped from V and 4 bases from J, the junction kept 3 bases outside the gene matches. The CDR3 has 14 amino acids. The chain's CDR3 is CASSFTGDNQPQHF. The CDR3 bases are TGTGCCAGCAGCTTTACAGGGGATAATCAGCCCCAGCATTTT.

V is TRBV27 and J is TRBJ2-3, with TRBD1 matching over 8 bases. Trimming removed 11 bases from V and 3 bases from J; junction bases left unmatched: 7. The CDR3 spans 13 residues. Germline V lookup: CDR1 MNHEY, CDR2 SMNVEV (reference sequence). The CDR3 sequence: CASRGRVTDTQYF. DNA for the CDR3: TGTGCCTCCAGGGGGCGAGTAACAGATACGCAGTATTTT.

The chain uses TRBV27 and TRBJ2-7; 10 bases align to TRBD2. The J segment lost 2 bases and the V segment lost 3 bases, leaving 13 bases of the junction unmatched. In germline, CDR1 is MNHEY, CDR2 SMNVEV (reference sequence). CDR3 size: 18 residues. CDR3 sequence: CASSLAGTSATRPYEQYF. The CDR3 nucleotides are TGTGCCAGCAGTTTGGCCGGGACTAGCGCGACGAGGCCCTACGAGCAGTACTTC.

This clonotype is medium-sized by share. The chain joins TRBV20-1 to TRBJ1-3; maybe TRBD1 (5 bases). Germline CDR1 reads DFQATT; CDR2 reads SNEGSKA (reference sequence). CDR3 length equals 15 residues. Deletions cut 5 bases from V and 0 bases from J, with 14 bases between. The CDR3 region is CSAHDAGSSGNTIYF. In DNA, the CDR3 is TGCAGTGCTCATGACGCAGGGAGCTCTGGAAACACCATATATTTT.

The rearrangement joins TRBV6-5 to TRBJ2-5; 9 nucleotides agree with TRBD1. The CDR3 has 16 residues. With 6 bases clipped from V and 4 bases from J, the junction kept 12 bases outside the gene matches. Looked up from germline, CDR1 is MNHEY and CDR2 is SVGAGI. The CDR3 spells CASSSPTGGWGETQYF. In DNA form, the CDR3 reads TGTGCCAGCAGCTCCCCTACAGGGGGCTGGGGAGAGACCCAGTACTTC.

The chain carries TRBV6-2 or TRBV6-3 and TRBJ2-5; D not certain. Trimming took 4 bases from V and 4 from J, leaving 4 bases between them. CDR3 length: 11 amino acids. The germline V gene has CDR1 MNHEY and CDR2 SVGEGT. The CDR3 sequence is CASSWGETQYF. The CDR3 DNA reads as TGTGCCAGCAGTTGGGGAGAGACCCAGTACTTC.

This clonotype has only a few counts. This rearrangement joins TRBV7-2 to TRBJ2-1, with TRBD2 identical over 12 bases. The CDR3 length is 21 residues. The trim removed 5 bases at V and 0 bases at J, leaving 17 bases unmatched. Per the germline V gene, CDR1 is SGHTA and CDR2 is FQGNSA. CDR3 sequence: CASSLTLAGGPSMGSYNEQFF. The CDR3, as DNA: TGTGCCAGCAGCCTAACCCTAGCGGGAGGGCCATCAATGGGCTCCTACAATGAGCAGTTCTTC.

This clonotype was seen a few times. The chain links TRBV12-3 or TRBV12-4 to TRBJ1-4; 7 positions match TRBD1. Trimming at V came to 3 bases and at J to 5 bases, leaving 3 bases not matched to a gene. This CDR3 spans 14 amino acids. The CDR3: CASSFRGGNEKLFF. The CDR3 coding sequence is TGTGCCAGCAGTTTCAGGGGGGGGAATGAAAAACTGTTTTTT.

Concerning this clonotype: At one end the junction does not follow the germline gene, possibly because of a read error. The chain carries TRBV28 and TRBJ2-7, with D possibly TRBD2 on 5 matching bases. Germline V gene lookup returns CDR1 MDHEN and CDR2 SYDVKM. The CDR3 is 13 amino acids. The CDR3 nucleotides read TGTGCCAGCAGTTACCGGGGTCCCTACAAGCAGTACTTC. Amino acid sequence: CASSYRGPYKQYF.

This clonotype is categorized as medium-sized. The chain links TRBV12-3 or TRBV12-4 to TRBJ1-2; possible D gene TRBD1, 5 bases. This CDR3 has 14 amino acids. Between the trimmed V and J ends, which lost 6 bases and 2 bases, there was a span of 13 bases. CDR3 nucleotide sequence: TGTGCCAGCAGCCGAGCAGGGCCAAACTATGGCTACACCTTC. Translation gives CASSRAGPNYGYTF.

The chain employs TRBV19 and TRBJ1-5; D possibly corresponds to TRBD1 (6 bases). Germline loops: CDR1 LNHDA, CDR2 SQIVND (reference sequence). The length of the CDR3 is 14 residues. The V end lost 5 bases, the J end lost 5 bases, and 13 bases lay between the germline ends. CDR3 sequence (DNA): TGTGCCAGTAGTCCTTGGACAGTCTATCAGCCCCAGCATTTT. As protein: CASSPWTVYQPQHF.

The DNA for the CDR3 is TGTGCCAGCAGCCTTGCACCAATCTTAGGTGAAAAACTGTTTTTT. It is translated as CASSLAPILGEKLFF. The gene calls are TRBV2 and TRBJ1-4; D not resolved. Trimming pared 6 bases from V and 7 bases from J, leaving 18 bases between. This CDR3 is built from 15 residues. CDR1 is SNHLY and CDR2 is FYNNEI in the germline V gene.

V usage is TRBV9 and J usage is TRBJ1-3, with unresolved D. The V end lost 2 bases, the J end lost 0 bases, and 9 bases lay between the germline ends. The CDR3 extends over 15 amino acids. Germline assignment: CDR1 SGDLS and CDR2 YYNGEE. CDR3 bases: TGTGCCAGCAGCGTTCGTCCTGCCTCTGGAAACACCATATATTTT. Protein sequence: CASSVRPASGNTIYF.

The gene calls are TRBV6-6 and TRBJ1-4; D possibly corresponds to TRBD1 (6 bases). Germline CDR1 MNHNY, CDR2 SVGAGI (reference sequence). Trimming took 7 bases from V and 6 from J, leaving 27 bases between them. CDR3 length: 18 residues. The CDR3 sequence is CASNPNGAGAGFDEKLFF. The CDR3, as DNA: TGTGCCAGCAACCCCAACGGGGCAGGGGCGGGATTCGATGAAAAACTGTTTTTT.

This clonotype is medium-sized (0.01 to 0.1%). In nucleotides, the CDR3 is TGCAGCGTCATAAAATCGACCGGGGAGCTGTTTTTT. Its protein is CSVIKSTGELFF. This chain links TRBV29-1 with TRBJ2-2; D gene uncertain. V was shortened by 6 bases and J by 5 bases, with 10 bases between the two germline ends. The CDR3 runs 12 residues. Looked up from germline, CDR1 is SQVTM and CDR2 is ANQGSEA.

The gene calls are TRBV7-6 and TRBJ2-1; 8 nucleotides align to TRBD2. This CDR3 has 15 residues. Germline CDR1 reads SGHVS; CDR2 reads FNYEAQ. Trimming cost V 1 base and J 9 bases; bases outside gene matches: 8. CDR3 amino acids: CASSLEAGAVSEQFF. For the CDR3, the DNA is TGTGCCAGCAGCTTAGAAGCGGGAGCGGTCAGTGAGCAGTTCTTC.

The chain links TRBV28 to TRBJ1-5, with D tentatively TRBD1 (6 bases). Germline CDR1 MDHEN, CDR2 SYDVKM. V was shortened by 10 bases and J by 7 bases, with 14 bases between the two germline ends. The length of the CDR3 is 12 residues. CDR3 coding DNA: TGTGCCATCACAGGGCTGGGCCAGCCCCAGCATTTT. Translation: CAITGLGQPQHF.

This clonotype rates as medium-sized. This chain links TRBV20-1 with TRBJ2-7, with D perhaps matching TRBD2 (5 bases). With 0 bases removed from V and 0 bases from J, the gap between germline ends came to 12 bases. CDR3 length: 15 residues. Germline CDR1 is DFQATT and CDR2 is SNEGSKA (reference sequence). The CDR3 nucleotides are TGCAGTGCTAGAGATCTGAGGGTAAGCTCCTACGAGCAGTACTTC. It specifies CSARDLRVSSYEQYF.

The V and J genes are TRBV20-1 and TRBJ2-7; 12 bases are a match to TRBD2. From germline, CDR1 is DFQATT and CDR2 SNEGSKA (reference sequence). This CDR3 is built from 16 residues. The V and J ends lost 0 bases and 5 bases, in that order; junction bases with no gene match: 8. The CDR3 is CSARDPLAGGPDEQYF. As DNA, the CDR3 is TGCAGTGCTAGAGATCCCCTAGCGGGAGGGCCTGACGAGCAGTACTTC.

By frequency in the sample, this clonotype is medium-sized (0.01 to 0.1%). This chain links TRBV20-1 with TRBJ2-7, with D possibly TRBD2 on 5 matching bases. This CDR3 region has 11 residues. The germline CDR1 and CDR2 sequences are DFQATT and SNEGSKA (reference sequence). DNA for the CDR3: TGCAGCCCATCAGATCGGGGCGAGCAGTACTTC. It codes for CSPSDRGEQYF.

This chain links TRBV7-2 with TRBJ2-1; D is ambiguous. There are 13 residues in the CDR3. Germline-derived CDR1 and CDR2 are SGHTA and FQGNSA. The V gene lost 5 bases and the J gene lost 6 bases, with 11 bases spanning the gap. The CDR3 nucleotides are TGTGCCAGCAGCGCCGGTCCAACCAATGAGCAGTTCTTC. It yields the protein CASSAGPTNEQFF. Based on the CDR3 plus reference TRBV7-2 and TRBJ2-1, the full variable domain is GAGVSQSPSNKVTEKGKDVELRCDPISGHTALYWYRQSLGQGLEFLIYFQGNSAPDKSGLPSDRFSAERTGGSVSTLTIQRTQQEDSAVYLCASSAGPTNEQFFGPGTRLTVL.

The chain links TRBV6-6 to TRBJ2-3, with TRBD1 as a possible D gene (5 bases). Germline-derived CDR1 and CDR2 are MNHNY and SVGAGI (reference sequence). This CDR3 has 15 residues. Trimming removed 8 bases from V and 3 bases from J, with 18 bases in between. Here the CDR3 reads CASDPNQGGTDTQYF. Written as DNA, the CDR3 is TGTGCCAGCGACCCCAACCAGGGTGGGACAGATACGCAGTATTTT.

The chain links TRBV6-1 to TRBJ2-3; D not resolved. CDR3 size: 16 residues. CDR1 MNHNS and CDR2 SASEGT come from the germline V gene. Deletions cut 5 bases from V and 1 base from J, with 16 bases between. The CDR3, as DNA: TGTGCCAGCAGTTTAAAGGGATCACAAGGCACAGATACGCAGTATTTT. Its translation is CASSLKGSQGTDTQYF.